The entry that follows covers one T cell receptor beta chain sequence. This was the immunoSEQ v3 assay. Sequenced by immunoSEQ multiplex PCR; TCRdb stores in-frame clones only, minus some. This table has 45,000 to 60,000 clones, about 80% appearing once. This sample was taken from a study of TIL therapy for anti-PD-1-resistant metastatic lung cancer. Study-wide background: Patients then received nivolumab; progressors got lymphodepletion, TIL and IL-2. By whole-exome sequencing, median non-synonymous tumor mutation burden was around 1.5 mutations per megabase.

CDR1 and CDR2 (germline): MNHNS, SASEGT. The V gene lost 3 bases and the J gene lost 4 bases, with 9 bases spanning the gap. The CDR3 has 13 residues. Time point here: pre-treatment sample, taken before nivolumab and TIL therapy. This TCR derives from a woman aged 30-79 years with non-small cell lung cancer. Sequenced material: blood, taken at baseline. The chain links TRBV6-1 to TRBJ1-2; D uncertain. CDR3 sequence (DNA): TGTGCCAGCAGTGACCCCTTCCCCTATGGCTACACCTTC. Amino acids: CASSDPFPYGYTF.